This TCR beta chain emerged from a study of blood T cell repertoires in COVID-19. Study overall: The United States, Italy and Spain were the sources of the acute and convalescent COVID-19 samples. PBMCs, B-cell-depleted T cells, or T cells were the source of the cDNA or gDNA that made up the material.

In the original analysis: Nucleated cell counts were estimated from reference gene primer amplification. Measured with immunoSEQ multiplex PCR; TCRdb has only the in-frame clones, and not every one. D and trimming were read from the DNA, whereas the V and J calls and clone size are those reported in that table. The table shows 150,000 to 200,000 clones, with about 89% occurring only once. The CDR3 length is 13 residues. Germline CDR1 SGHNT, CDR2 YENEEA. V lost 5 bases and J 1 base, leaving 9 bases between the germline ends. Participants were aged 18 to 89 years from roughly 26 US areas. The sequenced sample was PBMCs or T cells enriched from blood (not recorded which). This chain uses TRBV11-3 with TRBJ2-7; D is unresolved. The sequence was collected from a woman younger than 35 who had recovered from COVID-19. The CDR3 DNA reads TGTGCCAGCAGCACTTCCGGGTCCTACGAGCAGTACTTC. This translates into CASSTSGSYEQYF.